The source of this TCR beta chain is a study of T cells in localized non-small cell lung cancer. Clones were sequenced by immunoSEQ multiplex PCR, and TCRdb holds only the in-frame ones, with some missing. This repertoire shows 11,000 to 15,000 clones, roughly 80% found once; its top ten account for approximately 4.2%. Germline CDR1 and CDR2: LGHNA and YNFKEQ. The CDR3 contains 15 residues. Trimming took 0 bases from V and 4 from J, leaving 10 bases between them. The sequences come from peripheral blood, collected before any cancer treatment. This TCR was recovered from a female donor aged 60 or older with stage I squamous cell lung carcinoma. The chain links TRBV4-2 to TRBJ1-5; possibly TRBD1 for D (6 bases). This CDR3 is CASSQEEGGNQPQHF. CDR3 DNA sequence: TGTGCCAGCAGCCAAGAGGAGGGGGGGAATCAGCCCCAGCATTTT.